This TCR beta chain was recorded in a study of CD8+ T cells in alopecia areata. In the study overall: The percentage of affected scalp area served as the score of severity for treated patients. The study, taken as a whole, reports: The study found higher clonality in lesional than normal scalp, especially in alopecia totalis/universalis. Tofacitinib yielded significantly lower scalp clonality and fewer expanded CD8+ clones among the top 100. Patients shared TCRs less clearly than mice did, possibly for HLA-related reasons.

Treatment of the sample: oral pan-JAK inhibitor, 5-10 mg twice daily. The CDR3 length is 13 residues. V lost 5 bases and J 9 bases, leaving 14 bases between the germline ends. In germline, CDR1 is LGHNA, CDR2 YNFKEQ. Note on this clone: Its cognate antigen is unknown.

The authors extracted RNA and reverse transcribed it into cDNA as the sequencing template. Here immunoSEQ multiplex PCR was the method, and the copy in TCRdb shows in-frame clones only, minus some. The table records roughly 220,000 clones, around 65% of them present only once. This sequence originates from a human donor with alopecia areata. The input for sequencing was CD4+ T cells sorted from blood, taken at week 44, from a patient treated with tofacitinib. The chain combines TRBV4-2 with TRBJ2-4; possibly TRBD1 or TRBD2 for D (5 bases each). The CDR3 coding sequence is TGTGCCAGCAGCAGCCCCGGGACCGGCATTCAGTACTTC. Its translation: CASSSPGTGIQYF.